The source of this T cell receptor beta chain is a study of T-cell reconstitution after alpha-beta-depleted transplantation in children. The TCRbeta library incorporated unique molecular identifiers. TCRdb reanalysed the PCR reads using MiXCR and keeps one entry per CDR3 protein. The sample contains fewer than 350,000 distinct CDR3 sequences, over 7% of which appear only once. Germline CDR1 and CDR2: SGHTA and FQGNSA. CDR3 length: 14 amino acids. V was shortened by 1 base and J by 14 bases, with 18 bases between the two germline ends. Findings of the study overall: A year had passed since transplant, and T-cell counts and diversity by then came mostly from newly produced T cells. Surviving recipient T cells and thymic progenitors accounted for the high day-60 TCRbeta diversity observed in some patients.

This clonotype was seen ten or more times. Its antigen remains unidentified. This chain connects TRBV7-2 to TRBJ2-1; D unresolved. The sequences come from peripheral blood, collected 360 days after TCRalphabeta/CD19-depleted stem cell transplant. The clonotype was recovered from a female patient aged 2 to 10 who had a stem cell transplant for Fanconi anemia, so the T cells may come from the graft donor. This CDR3 is CASSLEGSWAEKFF. The DNA of the CDR3 is TGTGCCAGCAGCTTAGAGGGATCTTGGGCAGAGAAGTTCTTC. The variable domain in full, completed from reference TRBV7-2 and TRBJ2-1, reads GAGVSQSPSNKVTEKGKDVELRCDPISGHTALYWYRQSLGQGLEFLIYFQGNSAPDKSGLPSDRFSAERTGGSVSTLTIQRTQQEDSAVYLCASSLEGSWAEKFFGPGTRLTVL.